Only a few counts were recorded for the clone carrying this T cell receptor beta chain. What it binds is not known. Germline CDR1 and CDR2: SGDLS and YYNGEE. The CDR3 has 16 amino acids. Trimming at V came to 3 bases and at J to 6 bases, leaving 14 bases not matched to a gene. The sample comes from a study of beta chain features in type 1 diabetes. The study, taken as a whole, reports: TCRB CDR3s from Type 1 diabetes patients were moderately but significantly shorter in all four CD4+ subsets.

The investigators reverse transcribed all of the isolated RNA, so they sequenced expressed TCRB transcripts. This table comes from immunoSEQ multiplex PCR, and its TCRdb copy is limited to in-frame clones, with some not included. The table records hundreds of thousands of clones, around 15% of them present only once. This sequence was found in a man younger than 30 with type 1 diabetes. The gene calls are TRBV9 and TRBJ2-7; TRBD2 agrees at 8 bases. Sequencing was carried out using naive CD4+ T cells from blood. The CDR3 loop reads CASSASWGTSVVEQYF. The CDR3 DNA follows: TGTGCCAGCAGCGCCTCATGGGGGACTAGTGTCGTCGAGCAGTACTTC. The variable domain in full, with the rest retrieved from reference TRBV9 and TRBJ2-7, is DSGVTQTPKHLITATGQRVTLRCSPRSGDLSVYWYQQSLDQGLQFLIQYYNGEERAKGNILERFSAQQFPDLHSELNLSSLELGDSALYFCASSASWGTSVVEQYFGPGTRLTVT.